This is a list of T cell receptor beta chains from one sample in a study of breast tumors, draining lymph nodes, adjacent tissues. TCRdb redid the calling of the multiplex PCR reads with MiXCR, one entry per CDR3 protein. This table has fewer than 80,000 distinct CDR3 sequences, around two fifths appearing once. The material sequenced was breast tumor tissue. These receptor sequences come from a female donor with breast cancer. Some clones in this sample may be carry-over from other donors' samples. Each CDR3 is given with its conserved first and last residue. The D gene is left open where the match is weak. Where a row states a size, it is once, few, many or the class of an expanded clone; other rows omit it.

abundance,v_gene,d_gene,j_gene,CDR3aa,CDR3nt
many,TRBV7-7,-,TRBJ2-3,CASSTGTGHPTDTQYF,TGTGCTAGCAGCACGGGCACAGGGCACCCCACAGATACGCAGTATTTT
-,TRBV7-6,-,TRBJ1-6,CASSPGVGPSSPLHF,TGTGCCAGCAGCCCCGGGGTAGGGCCGTCGTCACCCCTCCACTTT
-,TRBV6-5,TRBD1,TRBJ1-2,CASTRTYRGGNTF,TGTGCCAGCACCCGCACCTACAGGGGTGGAAACACCTTC
many,TRBV12-3/TRBV12-4,-,TRBJ1-2,CASSLLVGGRHGYTF,TGTGCCAGCAGTTTGCTTGTGGGAGGGCGGCATGGCTACACCTTC
many,TRBV18,TRBD1,TRBJ1-2,CASSPRERGGNGYTF,TGTGCCAGCTCACCACGTGAGAGAGGGGGCAATGGCTACACCTTC
many,TRBV5-6,-,TRBJ1-2,CASSLGHGTPNIDYGYTF,TGTGCCAGCAGCTTGGGGCACGGGACCCCTAACATCGACTATGGCTACACCTTC
-,TRBV12-3/TRBV12-4,TRBD2,TRBJ2-5,CASSKTSGVRETQYF,TGTGCCAGCAGCAAGACTAGCGGGGTAAGAGAGACCCAGTACTTC
many,TRBV11-2,TRBD2,TRBJ2-1,CASSLVLAGGAGYNEQFF,TGTGCCAGCAGCTTAGTTCTAGCGGGAGGGGCCGGGTACAATGAGCAGTTCTTC
-,TRBV9,-,TRBJ2-7,CASSEVGGSYEQSF,TGTGCCAGCAGCGAAGTGGGAGGCTCCTACGAGCAGTCCTTC
few,TRBV19,-,TRBJ1-6,CASSRVGGSNSPLHF,TGTGCCAGTAGTAGGGTGGGGGGCAGTAATTCACCCCTCCACTTT
-,TRBV2,TRBD2,TRBJ2-5,CAGTTSGALFQETQYF,TGTGCCGGCACGACTAGCGGGGCCCTCTTCCAGGAGACCCAGTACTTC
-,TRBV18,-,TRBJ2-7,CASSPPGRGFIHEQYF,TGTGCCAGCTCACCACCTGGCAGGGGCTTCATCCACGAGCAGTACTTC
many,TRBV3-1,TRBD2,TRBJ2-1,CASSPIAGGYGGEQFF,TGTGCCAGCAGCCCAATAGCGGGAGGGTACGGTGGTGAGCAGTTCTTC
many,TRBV5-1,TRBD2,TRBJ2-3,CASRMLAGKTTDTQYF,TGCGCCAGCAGGATGCTAGCGGGGAAAACCACAGATACGCAGTATTTT
-,TRBV5-1,-,TRBJ1-1,CASSLAETVANTEAFF,TGCGCCAGCAGCTTGGCCGAGACGGTGGCAAACACTGAAGCTTTCTTT
many,TRBV5-4,TRBD2,TRBJ2-1,CASSSSSGRAPYNEQFF,TGTGCCAGCAGCTCCTCTAGCGGGAGGGCCCCCTACAATGAGCAGTTCTTC
many,TRBV4-2,TRBD2,TRBJ2-3,CASSHRQTSGGEQSTDTQYF,TGTGCCAGCAGCCATCGTCAGACTAGCGGGGGGGAGCAGAGCACAGATACGCAGTATTTT
-,TRBV2,-,TRBJ2-3,CATAPGLQAVSTDTQYF,TGTGCCACCGCTCCGGGCCTCCAGGCTGTGAGCACAGATACGCAGTATTTT
many,TRBV2,TRBD1,TRBJ2-2,CASSDRGRTGELFF,TGTGCCAGCAGTGACAGGGGGCGCACCGGGGAGCTGTTTTTT
many,TRBV7-3,TRBD1,TRBJ1-2,CASSAQGGPFDYGYTF,TGTGCCAGCAGCGCCCAAGGGGGCCCTTTCGACTATGGCTACACCTTC
-,TRBV20-1,TRBD2,TRBJ2-3,CSARGGTSGSTDTQYF,TGCAGTGCTAGAGGCGGGACTAGCGGGAGCACAGATACGCAGTATTTT
-,TRBV10-3,-,TRBJ1-5,CAISESYLGVSFPQHF,TGTGCCATCAGTGAGTCGTATCTGGGGGTAAGTTTTCCCCAGCATTTT
-,TRBV18,TRBD1,TRBJ1-2,CASSPGQGTANYGYTF,TGTGCCAGCTCACCGGGACAGGGTACAGCTAACTATGGCTACACCTTC
-,TRBV6-1,-,TRBJ1-5,CASSGLTGNNQPQHF,TGTGCCAGCAGTGGCCTAACAGGGAACAATCAGCCCCAGCATTTT
many,TRBV4-2,-,TRBJ2-5,CASSQDRELLQETQYF,TGTGCCAGCAGCCAAGATAGGGAGTTATTGCAAGAGACCCAGTACTTC
many,TRBV6-6,-,TRBJ1-2,CASRGGDYGYTF,TGTGCCAGCAGGGGGGGCGACTATGGCTACACCTTC
many,TRBV12-3/TRBV12-4,-,TRBJ2-5,CASSLSRETQYF,TGTGCCAGCAGTTTATCCAGAGAGACCCAGTACTTC
many,TRBV6-5,TRBD1,TRBJ1-6,CASSRGTGRSWSPLHF,TGTGCCAGCAGTCGGGGGACAGGGAGGTCGTGGTCACCCCTCCACTTT
-,TRBV5-1,-,TRBJ1-5,CASGYQPQHF,TGCGCCAGTGGCTATCAGCCCCAGCATTTT
-,TRBV15,-,TRBJ1-6,CATSKGEYYNSPLHF,TGTGCCACCAGCAAAGGGGAATACTATAATTCACCCCTCCACTTT
many,TRBV7-8,TRBD1,TRBJ1-5,CASSPGQGVGQPQHF,TGTGCCAGCAGCCCGGGACAGGGGGTTGGTCAGCCCCAGCATTTT
many,TRBV3-1,TRBD1,TRBJ1-2,CASSQGTGESGYTF,TGTGCCAGCAGCCAAGGGACAGGGGAAAGTGGCTACACCTTC
many,TRBV7-2,-,TRBJ1-5,CASSHTDQQPQHF,TGTGCCAGCAGCCACACCGACCAGCAGCCCCAGCATTTT
many,TRBV15,TRBD2,TRBJ2-3,CATSRPLGGGRDTQYF,TGTGCCACCAGCAGACCCCTTGGGGGAGGGAGGGATACGCAGTATTTT
many,TRBV29-1,-,TRBJ2-3,CSGRLVGSTDTQYF,TGCAGCGGTAGACTAGTGGGGAGCACAGATACGCAGTATTTT
-,TRBV19,-,TRBJ1-2,CASTRDRRGYGYTF,TGTGCCAGTACCCGTGACAGGCGGGGATATGGCTACACCTTC
many,TRBV9,-,TRBJ1-2,CASSVDDTARGYTF,TGTGCCAGCAGCGTAGATGATACCGCTAGAGGCTACACCTTC
-,TRBV7-3,TRBD1,TRBJ2-1,CASSLSGQGSYNEQFF,TGTGCCAGCAGCTTATCGGGACAGGGCTCCTACAATGAGCAGTTCTTC
-,TRBV11-1,-,TRBJ2-3,CASSLAGLGEIGTSTDTQYF,TGTGCCAGCAGCTTAGCGGGGCTAGGGGAAATAGGGACCAGCACAGATACGCAGTATTTT
-,TRBV19,-,TRBJ2-3,CASSIGTDRMSREQYTDTQYF,TGTGCCAGTAGTATAGGGACAGATCGGATGAGCCGCGAGCAGTACACAGATACGCAGTATTTT
many,TRBV11-3,-,TRBJ2-7,CASSQGSSYEQYF,TGTGCCAGCAGCCAAGGGAGCTCCTACGAGCAGTACTTC